The clone carrying this T cell receptor beta chain was observed at least ten times. Its antigen is currently unknown. V lost 3 bases to trimming and J lost 0 bases, with 8 bases between them. The CDR3 runs to 14 residues. The germline V gene encodes CDR1 SGHVS and CDR2 FNYEAQ. From the reads, TCRdb called clonotypes with MiXCR, one entry per CDR3 protein. The sample holds around 300,000 distinct CDR3 sequences; 20% to 25% are singletons and the top ten take roughly a fifth. These data are taken from a study of T cell repertoires in cytomegalovirus infection. On the study more broadly: Selection of CMV epitopes for the study included recently identified HLA-C-restricted and well-studied HLA-B-restricted ones. Shared public TCR beta signatures pointed to both CMV infection and a matching HLA type.

Sequencing was performed on cultured PBMCs, taken from culture after CMV antigen stimulation. The chain links TRBV7-6 to TRBJ2-5; D is unclear. This clonotype originated in a human donor in good health (CMV status not recorded). Some clones in this sample may be carry-over from other donors' samples. CDR3 bases: TGTGCCAGCAGCTTGACGGCGTACCAAGAGACCCAGTACTTC. This gives the protein CASSLTAYQETQYF.